The rows below give T cell receptor beta chains drawn from one sample of a study of blood T cell repertoires in COVID-19. Repertoires were generated with immunoSEQ multiplex PCR, while TCRdb's copy carries only in-frame clones and drops some. Here the sample spans around 450,000 clones, around 90% being singletons. The sequenced material came from PBMCs or T cells enriched from blood (not recorded which). The receptors were sampled from a young woman with acute COVID-19. The CDR3 runs from the conserved cysteine through the conserved F or W. D genes are given only for firm matches. Size is omitted from some rows. Given values are once, few, many or a class for expanded clones.

size	V	D	J	CDR3	DNA
.	TRBV18	TRBD1	TRBJ2-6	CASSLQGAHGANVLTF	TGTGCCAGCTCACTACAGGGGGCGCACGGGGCCAACGTCCTGACTTTC
.	TRBV7-2	TRBD1	TRBJ2-7	CASSRPGQGAYEQYF	TGTGCCAGCAGCCGGCCGGGACAGGGGGCCTACGAGCAGTACTTC
.	TRBV5-1	TRBD2	TRBJ2-1	CASSPRTSGEIYNEQFF	TGCGCCAGCAGCCCAAGGACTAGCGGGGAAATCTACAATGAGCAGTTCTTC
.	TRBV18	.	TRBJ1-2	CASSPALKTGDGYTF	TGTGCCAGCTCCCCCGCCCTAAAGACAGGAGATGGCTACACCTTC
.	TRBV19	TRBD1	TRBJ2-5	CASSNPGGTETQYF	TGTGCCAGTAGCAACCCAGGGGGCACAGAGACCCAGTACTTC
.	TRBV6-1	.	TRBJ2-5	CASSERTRTTRQQETQYF	TGTGCCAGCAGTGAAAGAACACGGACAACCAGGCAGCAAGAGACCCAGTACTTC
.	TRBV28	TRBD2	TRBJ2-2	CASSLGGTANTGELFF	TGTGCCAGCAGTTTGGGGGGGACGGCGAACACCGGGGAGCTGTTTTTT
.	TRBV2	TRBD1	TRBJ1-1	CASLGGRWAFF	TGTGCCAGTTTAGGGGGCAGGTGGGCTTTCTTT
.	TRBV24-1	.	TRBJ2-1	CATSDTRRDGQLFF	TGTGCCACCAGTGACACGCGCAGGGATGGTCAACTGTTCTTC
.	TRBV4-3	TRBD1	TRBJ1-6	CASSQDGTGRSPLHF	TGCGCCAGCAGCCAAGACGGGACAGGGCGATCACCCCTCCACTTT
.	TRBV4-1	.	TRBJ1-4	CASSQDVTTNEKLFF	TGCGCCAGCAGCCAAGATGTTACAACTAATGAAAAACTGTTTTTT
.	TRBV15	TRBD1	TRBJ1-3	CATSRETGGEGNTIYF	TGTGCCACCAGCAGAGAAACAGGGGGCGAAGGAAACACCATATATTTT
.	TRBV11-2	TRBD2	TRBJ2-3	CASSFLADSDTQYF	TGTGCCAGCAGCTTTCTAGCGGATTCAGATACGCAGTATTTT
.	TRBV23-1	TRBD1	TRBJ1-6	CASSQSRDSAYNSPLHF	TGCGCCAGCAGTCAATCCCGGGACAGCGCTTATAATTCACCCCTCCACTTT
.	TRBV5-4	TRBD1	TRBJ1-1	CASSLRQGDTEAFF	TGTGCCAGCAGCTTGCGGCAGGGGGACACTGAAGCTTTCTTT
.	TRBV7-9	.	TRBJ1-1	CVSSQSGGATEAFF	TGTGTCAGCAGCCAATCAGGAGGGGCCACTGAAGCTTTCTTT
once	TRBV14	.	TRBJ1-1	CASSQVGFVGAFF	TGTGCCAGCAGCCAAGTCGGTTTCGTTGGTGCTTTCTTT